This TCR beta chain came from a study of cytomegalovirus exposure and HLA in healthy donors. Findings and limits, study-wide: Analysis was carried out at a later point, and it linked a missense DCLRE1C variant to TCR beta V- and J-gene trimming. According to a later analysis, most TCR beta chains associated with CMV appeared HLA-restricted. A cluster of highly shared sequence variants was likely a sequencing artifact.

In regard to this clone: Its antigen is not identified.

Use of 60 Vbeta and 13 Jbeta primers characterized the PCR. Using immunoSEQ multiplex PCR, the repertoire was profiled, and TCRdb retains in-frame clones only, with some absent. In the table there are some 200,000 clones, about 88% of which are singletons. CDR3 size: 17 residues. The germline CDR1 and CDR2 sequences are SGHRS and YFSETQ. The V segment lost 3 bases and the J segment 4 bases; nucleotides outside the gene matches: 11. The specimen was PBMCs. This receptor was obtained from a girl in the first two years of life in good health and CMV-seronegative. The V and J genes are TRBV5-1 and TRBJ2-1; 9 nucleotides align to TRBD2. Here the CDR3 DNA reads TGCGCCAGCAGCTGGGGACTGGCGGGAGGGATATACAATGAGCAGTTCTTC. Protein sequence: CASSWGLAGGIYNEQFF. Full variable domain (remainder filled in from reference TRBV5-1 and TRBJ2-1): KAGVTQTPRYLIKTRGQQVTLSCSPISGHRSVSWYQQTPGQGLQFLFEYFSETQRNKGNFPGRFSGRQFSNSRSEMNVSTLELGDSALYLCASSWGLAGGIYNEQFFGPGTRLTVL.